This TCR beta chain comes out of a study of human T cells and chemical hapten exposure. General study points: High-frequency TCRs, those above 1 in 1000, stayed the same after DPC sensitization. It was expanded TCRs that formed significantly more large CDR3 similarity clusters than controls did.

In TCRdb, the RACE reads were re-called with MiXCR into one record per CDR3 protein. The sample carries a few hundred thousand distinct CDR3 sequences, nearly 5% recorded once. Time point specified: patch test 1, 2 weeks after DPC sensitization. Documented treatment: therapeutic diphenylcyclopropenone sensitization with weekly scalp DPC. Each patch-test visit's blood sample preceded patch application. Worth noting for this clonotype: The antigen is not known.

The CDR3 is 13 residues long. The V and J ends lost 5 bases and 9 bases respectively, with 16 bases between them. In germline, CDR1 is MNHEY, CDR2 SVGAGI. The rearrangement joins TRBV6-5 to TRBJ1-2; no firm D call. This specimen consisted of whole blood, obtained in connection with sensitization to the hapten diphenylcyclopropenone (DPC). This receptor was taken from a woman aged 45-59 years with alopecia areata. Some clones in this sample may be carry-over from other donors' samples. DNA for the CDR3: TGTGCCAGCAGTCCCGGTGGGGTAGGAAGCTACACCTTC. Translation gives CASSPGGVGSYTF.